Listed here are 28 T cell receptor beta chains from one sample, sequenced in a study of CD8+ T cells in alopecia areata. Once RNA had been extracted, it was reverse transcribed into cDNA to act as the sequencing template. Clones were read by immunoSEQ multiplex PCR, and TCRdb kept only the in-frame ones, dropping some. Listed here are some 120,000 clones without any singletons, the top ten holding around a fifth. The sample was lesional skin. These receptors were taken from a C3H/HeJ mouse with alopecia areata. The mouse strain carries the MHC haplotype H2-k.

A few counts support this clone. Genes and germline are mouse. The read ends 4 residues early relative to the CDR3; the germline J gene fills the gap. The rearrangement links TRBV14 to TRBJ2-7; 14 nucleotides line up with TRBD2. The CDR3 length is 16 residues. Germline CDR1 SGHDT, CDR2 FRDEAV. The CDR3 bases that were read are TGTGCCAGCAGTCCGGGACTGGGGGGGCGCATGTAT. It encodes CASSPGLGGRMY. The whole CDR3 protein reads CASSPGLGGRMYEQYF.

On this clone: Germline and genes here are mouse. The CDR3 end is not reached by the read, which stops 4 residues before it; the germline J gene fills it in. The V call is TRBV5, the J call TRBJ2-3, with 8 bases fitting TRBD1. The V gene's germline CDR1 is LGHNA and CDR2 YNLKQL (reference sequence). The CDR3 contains 16 residues. The trim removed 0 bases at V and 4 bases at J, leaving 6 bases unmatched. Partial CDR3 DNA: TGTGCCAGCAGCCAAGATTTCCAGGGGGCAACAGAA. Translation: CASSQDFQGATE. From start to end, the CDR3 is CASSQDFQGATETLYF.

This clone was detected only a few times. Mouse gene names and germline throughout. The CDR3 loop reads CTCSADSMTSAETLYF. The sequenced CDR3 bases are TGCACCTGCAGTGCAGATTCCATGACTAGTGCAGAA. The V call is TRBV1, the J call TRBJ2-3; no reliable D call. The read ends 4 residues shy of where the CDR3 ends; the end is completed using the germline J gene. V gave up 0 bases and J gave up 0 bases, with 10 bases separating them. The CDR3 sequence is 16 residues long. Germline CDR1 and CDR2: NSQYPW and LRSPGD (reference sequence).

A remark on this clone: Genes here carry mouse names. Read data end 4 residues before the CDR3 end; the end is taken from the germline J gene. The chain is built from TRBV1 and TRBJ1-1; TRBD1 is a possible D gene (5 bases). Per the germline V gene, CDR1 is NSQYPW and CDR2 is LRSPGD (reference sequence). Trimming took off 4 bases at V and 4 bases at J, with 16 bases between the two ends. The CDR3 length is 15 residues. CDR3 protein: CTCSVQRMGVTEVFF. The sequenced part of the CDR3 DNA is TGCACCTGCAGTGTACAGAGAATGGGGGTCACA.

This clone turned up a few times. The gene symbols are mouse symbols. The CDR3 goes on 4 residues after the read ends, and that part is filled in from the germline J gene. The chain carries TRBV13-1 and TRBJ2-4; 9 bases are shared with TRBD2. CDR3 length equals 15 residues. Losses at the gene ends were 1 base for V and 3 bases for J; bases not matched to a gene: 3. CDR1 is NSHNY, CDR2 SYGAGN, per germline. CDR3 DNA (partial): TGTGCCAGCAGTGATTGGGGGGGCGCCCAAAAC. This codes for CASSDWGGAQN. The complete CDR3 sequence is CASSDWGGAQNTLYF.

This clone has a handful of counts. Here the gene names and germline are mouse. The CDR3 loop reads CASSDTLGGEDTQYF. The CDR3 DNA, read in part, is TGTGCCAGCAGTGATACGCTGGGGGGCGAAGAC. The chain recombines TRBV13-1 with TRBJ2-5; 8 bases fit TRBD2. The read finishes 4 residues shy of the CDR3 end, and the germline J gene is used to complete it. Germline CDR1 NSHNY, CDR2 SYGAGN. This CDR3 has 15 amino acids.

Comment on this clone: Gene names are the mouse ones. The CDR3 end falls 4 residues outside the read, so it is completed with the germline J gene. The chain uses TRBV17 and TRBJ2-1, with 8 bases lining up with TRBD1. CDR3 length equals 14 residues. CDR1 is MNHDT and CDR2 is YYDKIL in the germline V gene. CDR3 DNA, as far as it was read: TGTGCTAGCAGTGCCCAGGGGGCAGACGCT. Translated: CASSAQGADA. The whole CDR3 protein reads CASSAQGADAEQFF.

This clone has a handful of counts. Mouse germline and gene names are used. The DNA ends 4 residues before the CDR3 does, and the rest of the CDR3 is filled in from the germline J gene. This rearrangement joins TRBV3 to TRBJ2-5; TRBD1 aligns across 7 bases. The CDR3 runs 14 residues. Germline-derived CDR1 and CDR2 are SNHLY and FYNGKV (reference sequence). The CDR3 loop is CASSSRQGEDTQYF. Partial CDR3 DNA: TGTGCCAGCAGCTCTCGACAGGGAGAAGAC.

A few counts support this clone. All gene names here are mouse names. The CDR3 is cut off 4 residues early in the read; its end comes from the germline J gene. This chain links TRBV13-3 with TRBJ1-2; D is undetermined. Germline lookup yields CDR1 NNHDY and CDR2 SYVADS. The CDR3 is made up of 11 amino acids. Partial CDR3 DNA: TGTGCCAGCAGTGATTGGTCC. It translates to CASSDWS. The whole CDR3 sequence is CASSDWSDYTF.

This clone was found a few times. Gene names follow the mouse nomenclature. From the germline J gene comes the end of the CDR3, since the read stops 4 residues before it. The rearrangement joins TRBV13-3 to TRBJ1-2; TRBD1 is a possible D gene (6 bases). This CDR3 is 15 amino acids long. The V gene's germline CDR1 is NNHDY and CDR2 SYVADS. V was cut by 3 bases and J by 0 bases, with 12 bases left in between. The covered CDR3 bases are TGTGCCAGCAGTGGGGGAGGGACATCAAACTCC. It yields the protein CASSGGGTSNS. The CDR3 in its entirety is CASSGGGTSNSDYTF.

This clone was picked up many times. Gene labels here are mouse ones. The CDR3 extends 4 residues past the end of the read, so its final part is completed from the germline J gene. The V and J genes are TRBV13-3 and TRBJ2-1; tentatively, D is TRBD1 (6 bases). The CDR3 totals 16 residues. V lost 0 bases and J lost 0, with 10 bases in between. CDR1 is NNHDY, CDR2 SYVADS, per germline. This CDR3 reads CASSDAYRVNYAEQFF. The CDR3 DNA, read in part, is TGTGCCAGCAGTGATGCATACAGGGTTAACTATGCT.

As for this clone: Gene names refer to mouse genes. The read gets to within 4 residues of the CDR3 end, and the germline J gene fills in the rest. This chain connects TRBV1 to TRBJ2-7, with 7 bases that match TRBD2. V gave up 2 bases and J gave up 0 bases; unmatched junction bases: 7. The CDR3 loop spans 16 amino acids. Per the germline V gene, CDR1 is NSQYPW and CDR2 is LRSPGD (reference sequence). Incomplete CDR3 DNA: TGCACCTGCAGTGCAAACTGGGGCCAGAGCTCCTAT. This translates into CTCSANWGQSSY. The whole CDR3 protein is CTCSANWGQSSYEQYF.

As for this clone: Genes here carry mouse names. Sequencing ends 4 residues short of the CDR3 end; the germline J gene provides the rest. The chain uses TRBV13-3 and TRBJ1-1, with TRBD1 matching 11 bases. The length of the CDR3 is 16 residues. Germline CDR1 reads NNHDY; CDR2 reads SYVADS. Incomplete CDR3 DNA: TGTGCCAGCAGTGGGACAGGGGGCGCCTCAAGGACA. This encodes CASSGTGGASRT. In full, the CDR3 reads CASSGTGGASRTEVFF.

A word on this clone: At residue 13, TCRdb's protein disagrees with the DNA translation; the protein shown here derives from the DNA. Germline and genes here are mouse. Read data end 3 residues before the CDR3 end; the end is taken from the germline J gene. V is TRBV13-3 and J is TRBJ1-3, with D possibly matching TRBD1 (5 bases). The germline CDR1 and CDR2 sequences are NNHDY and SYVADS. The CDR3 extends over 16 amino acids. V lost 0 bases, J lost 0 bases, and 10 bases lay in between. The CDR3 protein is CASSDADRFSGNTLYF. CDR3 bases read: TGTGCCAGCAGTGATGCAGACAGATTTTCTGGAAATACG.

This clone was observed a handful of times. The listed genes are named as in mouse. The CDR3 end falls 4 residues outside the read, so it is completed with the germline J gene. The V gene is TRBV13-2, the J gene TRBJ2-7; weak D call: TRBD1 (5 bases). Germline V gives CDR1 NNHNN, CDR2 SYGAGS (reference sequence). The CDR3 extends over 13 amino acids. Trimming shortened V by 2 bases and J by 3 bases, and 9 bases separated the two germline ends. The CDR3 sequence is CASGERRVYEQYF. The covered CDR3 bases are TGTGCCAGCGGTGAACGCAGGGTCTAT.

This clone was counted a few times. Mouse names are used for the genes. Coverage ceases 4 residues before the CDR3 finishes, and the germline J gene fills in the end. The chain recombines TRBV13-3 with TRBJ2-4; the match to TRBD1 covers 10 bases. Trimming removed 6 bases from V and 3 bases from J; junction bases left unmatched: 4. Germline CDR1 NNHDY, CDR2 SYVADS. The CDR3 consists of 14 residues. The sequenced part of the CDR3 DNA is TGTGCCAGCACTCGGGACAGGGGACAAAAC. This encodes CASTRDRGQN. From start to end, the CDR3 is CASTRDRGQNTLYF.

This clone was recorded a few times. All gene names here are mouse names. The read gets to within 4 residues of the CDR3 end, and the germline J gene fills in the rest. J is TRBJ2-3 and V is TRBV2; D not resolved. V was trimmed by 3 bases and J by 0 bases, leaving 13 bases between them. Per germline, CDR1 LGHNA and CDR2 YSYQKL. The CDR3 runs to 16 residues. The CDR3: CASSQLQTSSAETLYF. CDR3 bases read: TGTGCCAGCAGCCAGCTACAGACCTCTAGTGCAGAA.

This clone was counted a few times. Gene names follow the mouse nomenclature. The CDR3 goes on 4 residues after the read ends, and that part is filled in from the germline J gene. V is TRBV13-3 and J is TRBJ2-3, with 7 positions matching TRBD1. The CDR3 is 16 residues long. CDR1 is NNHDY and CDR2 is SYVADS in the germline V gene. V shed 3 bases and J 0 bases; nucleotides not matched to a gene: 7. Partial CDR3 DNA: TGTGCCAGCAGTGCCTCCGGGACAGCTAGTGCAGAA. Residues: CASSASGTASAE. Given in full, the CDR3 is CASSASGTASAETLYF.

This clone was detected only a few times. The gene names given are mouse names. The read ends 4 residues shy of where the CDR3 ends; the end is completed using the germline J gene. The rearrangement links TRBV13-3 to TRBJ2-5; 10 positions agree with TRBD2. The germline CDR1 and CDR2 sequences are NNHDY and SYVADS. There are 15 residues in the CDR3. The CDR3 spells CASSTLLGGKDTQYF. Incomplete CDR3 DNA: TGTGCCAGCAGCACCCTACTGGGGGGGAAGGAC.

Comment on this clone: Any gene name here is a mouse gene name. The read ends 4 residues before the CDR3 terminus; that terminus is restored from the germline J gene. The chain carries TRBV19 and TRBJ1-4; 7 nucleotides match TRBD1. CDR1 is FNHDT, CDR2 SITEND, per germline (reference sequence). Trimming removed 2 bases from V and 6 bases from J; junction bases left unmatched: 4. The CDR3 sequence is 14 residues long. The sequenced CDR3 bases are TGTGCCAGCAGTATGACAGGGAGAGACGAA. It specifies CASSMTGRDE. The full CDR3 protein is CASSMTGRDERLFF.

Ten or more counts support this clone. These gene names are mouse names. The read terminates 4 residues before the CDR3 end, so the remaining end is supplied by the germline J gene. The V call is TRBV13-3, the J call TRBJ2-1, with a possible D match to TRBD2 (6 bases). The V gene lost 6 bases and the J gene lost 1 base, with 11 bases spanning the gap. The germline V gene has CDR1 NNHDY and CDR2 SYVADS. The CDR3 spans 14 residues. CDR3 region: CASTPGENYAEQFF. Partial CDR3 DNA: TGTGCCAGCACCCCTGGGGAGAACTATGCT.

A word on this clone: These gene names are mouse names. The read comes to an end 4 residues before the CDR3 does, leaving the germline J gene to fill in the end. The V and J genes are TRBV13-3 and TRBJ2-1; 12 nucleotides agree with TRBD1. The CDR3 has 16 residues. Germline loops: CDR1 NNHDY, CDR2 SYVADS. CDR3 in amino acids: CASSDVWDRGRAEQFF. The CDR3 DNA, read in part, is TGTGCCAGCAGTGATGTGTGGGACAGGGGGCGAGCT.

Comment on this clone: Gene names are mouse gene names. The read ends 4 residues early relative to the CDR3; the germline J gene fills the gap. The chain carries TRBV5 and TRBJ2-1; 12 bases map to TRBD2. CDR3 size: 16 residues. J gave up 3 bases and V 1 base, and 1 base lay outside the gene matches. Germline assignment: CDR1 LGHNA and CDR2 YNLKQL (reference sequence). The CDR3 loop is CASSQGLGGRYAEQFF. The CDR3 bases that were read are TGTGCCAGCAGCCAAGGACTGGGGGGGCGCTATGCT.

About this clone itself: The gene names given are mouse names. The sequence runs out 4 residues before the end of the CDR3; the remainder is reconstructed from the germline J gene. This chain uses TRBV13-1 with TRBJ2-7; TRBD2 aligns across 7 bases. The CDR3 contains 12 residues. Germline-derived CDR1 and CDR2 are NSHNY and SYGAGN. The CDR3 DNA, read in part, is TGTGCCAGCAGCGATACTGGGGAT. This translates into CASSDTGD. The whole CDR3 region reads CASSDTGDEQYF.

This clone showed up just a few times. The genes and germline here are from mouse. The read ends 4 residues before the CDR3 terminus; that terminus is restored from the germline J gene. The genes are TRBV1 and TRBJ2-7, with 10 positions matching TRBD1. CDR3 length: 15 residues. Germline values: CDR1 NSQYPW, CDR2 LRSPGD (reference sequence). CDR3 DNA, as far as it was read: TGCACCTGCAGTGCGCCACCGGGACAGGGGTAT. It is translated as CTCSAPPGQGY. From start to end, the CDR3 is CTCSAPPGQGYEQYF.

Worth noting for this clone: Gene names are mouse gene names. The sequenced fragment ends 4 residues before the CDR3 boundary, so the rest is inferred from the germline J gene. The J gene is TRBJ2-5, the V gene TRBV13-3; 10 bases are shared with TRBD2. This CDR3 comprises 14 residues. Germline V lookup: CDR1 NNHDY, CDR2 SYVADS. The CDR3 bases that were read are TGTGCCAGCAGAGGACTGGGGGAAAAGGAC. Translation: CASRGLGEKD. The full CDR3 sequence reads CASRGLGEKDTQYF.

Comments on this clone: Genes and germline are mouse. CDR3 amino acids: CAWMGDTQYF. CDR3 bases read: TGTGCCTGGATGGGGGAC. This chain connects TRBV31 to TRBJ2-5, with a weak D call TRBD2 (5 bases). The missing CDR3 end, 4 residues past where the read stops, is filled in from the germline J gene. Per the germline V gene, CDR1 is GKSSPN and CDR2 is SITVG. CDR3 length: 10 residues.

To note about this clone: Gene names are mouse gene names. Read coverage stops 4 residues before the CDR3 terminus; the germline J gene supplies the remainder. The rearrangement links TRBV13-3 to TRBJ1-1, with D maybe TRBD1 (6 bases). From germline, CDR1 is NNHDY and CDR2 SYVADS. Trimming cost V 9 bases and J 0 bases, with 12 bases left between them. This CDR3 has 13 amino acids. CDR3 residues: CATQGQSNTEVFF. CDR3 DNA, as far as it was read: TGTGCCACCCAGGGACAATCAAACACA.